Described below is a single TCR beta chain sequence and its context. Its antigen is still unknown. This sample includes further DNA sequences coding for the same CDR3. The V gene lost 4 bases and the J gene lost 3 bases, with 8 bases spanning the gap. Germline-derived CDR1 and CDR2 are SGDLS and YYNGEE. The CDR3 contains 12 residues. The sample is drawn from a study of cytomegalovirus exposure and HLA in healthy donors. In the study overall: The 120 or so validation repertoires, a later analysis reported, used the same platform as the 666 first-cohort repertoires.

Separate from the roughly 730-subject first cohort, the roughly 130-subject validation cohort was the one that the donors belonged to. Study observations and caveats: The tendency of first-cohort TCR clusters to co-occur in the 120 validation repertoires was identified by a subsequent analysis. Cytomegalovirus-associated status was assigned to about 160 TCR beta chains.

Clones were sequenced by immunoSEQ multiplex PCR, and TCRdb holds only the in-frame ones, with some missing. The repertoire consists of roughly 300,000 clones, with roughly 87% occurring once and the leading ten covering about 1%. The sequenced sample was PBMCs. The receptor was derived from a woman younger than 45 in good health and CMV-seropositive. This sequence joins TRBV9 and TRBJ2-7; weak D call: TRBD1 (5 bases). The CDR3 DNA reads as TGTGCCAGCAGCCCCGACAGCTACGAGCAGTACTTC. This gives the protein CASSPDSYEQYF.